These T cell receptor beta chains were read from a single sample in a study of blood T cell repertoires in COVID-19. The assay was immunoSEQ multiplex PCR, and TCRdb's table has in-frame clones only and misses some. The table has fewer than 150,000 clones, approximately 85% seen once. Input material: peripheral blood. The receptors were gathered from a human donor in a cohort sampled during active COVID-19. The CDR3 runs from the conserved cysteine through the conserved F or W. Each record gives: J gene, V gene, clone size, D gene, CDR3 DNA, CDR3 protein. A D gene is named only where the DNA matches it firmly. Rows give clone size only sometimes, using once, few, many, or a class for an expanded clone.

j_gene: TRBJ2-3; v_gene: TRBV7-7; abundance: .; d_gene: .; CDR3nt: TGTGCTAGCAGCTTAGGGGCGCAATTCACAGATACGCAGTATTTT; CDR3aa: CASSLGAQFTDTQYF
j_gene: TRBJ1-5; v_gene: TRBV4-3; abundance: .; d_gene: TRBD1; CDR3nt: TGCGCCAGCAGCCAAGGAGGGGGCGACGATCAGCCCCAGCATTTT; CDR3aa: CASSQGGGDDQPQHF
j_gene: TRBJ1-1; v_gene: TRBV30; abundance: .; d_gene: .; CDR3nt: TGTGCCTGGACCCGGGGAGGGAACACTGAAGCTTTCTTT; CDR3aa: CAWTRGGNTEAFF
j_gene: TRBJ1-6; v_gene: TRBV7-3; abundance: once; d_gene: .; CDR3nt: TGTGCCAGCAGTTGGGGGACAAATTCACCCCTCCACTTT; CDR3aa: CASSWGTNSPLHF
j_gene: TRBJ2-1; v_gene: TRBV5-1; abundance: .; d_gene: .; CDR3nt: TGCGCCAGCAGCAGCGGGTTCTCCTACAATGAGCAGTTCTTC; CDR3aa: CASSSGFSYNEQFF
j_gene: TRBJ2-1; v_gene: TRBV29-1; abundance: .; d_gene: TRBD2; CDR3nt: TGCAGCGTCAGACTAGCGGGAGTTTCTAATGAGCAGTTCTTC; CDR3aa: CSVRLAGVSNEQFF
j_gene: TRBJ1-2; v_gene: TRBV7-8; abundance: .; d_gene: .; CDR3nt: TGTGCCAGCAGCTTACAGGAAACTAACTATGGCTACACCTTC; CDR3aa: CASSLQETNYGYTF
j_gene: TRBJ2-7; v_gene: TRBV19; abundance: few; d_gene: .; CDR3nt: TGTGCCAGTAGTAAAAATCTTGCGGGGACCTACGAGCAGTACTTC; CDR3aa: CASSKNLAGTYEQYF
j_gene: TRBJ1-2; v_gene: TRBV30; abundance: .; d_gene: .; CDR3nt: TGTGCCTGGAGTGGACAGTTCTATGGCTACACCTTC; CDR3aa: CAWSGQFYGYTF
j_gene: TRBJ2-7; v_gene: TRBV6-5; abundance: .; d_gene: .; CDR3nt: TGTGCCAGCAGGTCCTTTGCCTACGAGCAGTACTTC; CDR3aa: CASRSFAYEQYF
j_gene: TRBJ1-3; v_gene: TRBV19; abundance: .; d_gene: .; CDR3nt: TGTGCCGCCGGGGGGACGACTTCTGGAAACACCATATATTTT; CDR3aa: CAAGGTTSGNTIYF
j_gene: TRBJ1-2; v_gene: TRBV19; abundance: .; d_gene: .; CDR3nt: TGTGCCAGTAGTTACAGCTATGGCTACACCTTC; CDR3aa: CASSYSYGYTF
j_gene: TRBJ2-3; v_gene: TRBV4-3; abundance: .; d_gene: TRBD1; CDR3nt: TGCGCCAGCAGCCAAGGGCGACAGGGGAACTCGGATACGCAGTATTTT; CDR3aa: CASSQGRQGNSDTQYF
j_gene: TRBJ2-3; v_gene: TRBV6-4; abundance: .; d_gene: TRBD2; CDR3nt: TGTGCCAGCAGTGACCCCGAGCATACTAGCGGGTTCGGCACAGATACGCAGTATTTT; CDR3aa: CASSDPEHTSGFGTDTQYF
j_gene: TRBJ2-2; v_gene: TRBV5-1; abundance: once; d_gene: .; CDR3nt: TGCGCCAGCAGCTTTGGGGCCGACGGGGAGCTGTTTTTT; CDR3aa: CASSFGADGELFF
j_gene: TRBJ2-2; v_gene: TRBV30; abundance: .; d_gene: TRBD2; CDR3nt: TGTGCCTGGATGCGTAGCGGGGGGGCCTCCGGGGAGCTGTTTTTT; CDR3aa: CAWMRSGGASGELFF
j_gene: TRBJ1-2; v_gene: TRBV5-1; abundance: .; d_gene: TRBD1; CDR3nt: TGCGCCAGCAGCTCAAGGGAAGGACAGGGTAACTATGGCTACACCTTC; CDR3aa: CASSSREGQGNYGYTF
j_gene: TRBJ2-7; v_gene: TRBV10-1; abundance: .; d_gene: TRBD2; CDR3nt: TGCGCCAGCAGCCCGGGACTAGTATATAGTAGCTCCTACGAGCAGTACTTC; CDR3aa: CASSPGLVYSSSYEQYF
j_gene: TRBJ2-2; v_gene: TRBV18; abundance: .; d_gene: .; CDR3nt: TGTGCCAGCTCCCCGGCGGCACAACCCACCGGGGAGCTGTTTTTT; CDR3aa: CASSPAAQPTGELFF
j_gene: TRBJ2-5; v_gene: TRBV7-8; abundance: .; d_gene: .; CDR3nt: TGTGCCAGCAGCTTAAGTACGGGGATCCAAGAGACCCAGTACTTC; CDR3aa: CASSLSTGIQETQYF
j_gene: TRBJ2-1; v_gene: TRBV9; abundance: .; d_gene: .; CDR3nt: TGTGCCAGCAGCATTCCGGGACTCGATGAGCAGTTCTTC; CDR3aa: CASSIPGLDEQFF
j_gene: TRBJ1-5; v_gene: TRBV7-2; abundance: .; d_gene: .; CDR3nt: TGTGCCAGCAGCAAAGATCCAGGGGGCAATCAGCCCCAGCATTTT; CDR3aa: CASSKDPGGNQPQHF
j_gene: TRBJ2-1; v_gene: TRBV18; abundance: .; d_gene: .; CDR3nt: TGTGCCAGCTCACCAGGGGCGGCCCTTGGGTTCTTC; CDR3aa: CASSPGAALGFF
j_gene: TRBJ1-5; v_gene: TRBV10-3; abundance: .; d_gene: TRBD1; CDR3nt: TGTGCCATCAGTGAGGTAGGACAGGGAAATCAGCCCCAGCATTTT; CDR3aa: CAISEVGQGNQPQHF
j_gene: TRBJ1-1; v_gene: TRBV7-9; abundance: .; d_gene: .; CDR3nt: TGTGCCAGCAGCTTAGAATTGGGAGGTGAAGCTTTCTTT; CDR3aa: CASSLELGGEAFF
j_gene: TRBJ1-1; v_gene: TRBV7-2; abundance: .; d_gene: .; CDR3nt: TGTGCCAGCAACACGAACACTGAAGCTTTCTTT; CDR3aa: CASNTNTEAFF
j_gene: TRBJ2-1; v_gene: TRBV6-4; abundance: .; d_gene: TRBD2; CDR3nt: TGTGCCAGCAGTGAGACTAGCGGGGGGCACAATGAGCAGTTCTTC; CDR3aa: CASSETSGGHNEQFF
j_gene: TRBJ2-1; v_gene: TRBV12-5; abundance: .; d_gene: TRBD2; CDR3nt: TGTGCTAGTGGTTCCGGACTAGCGGGGGTCAATGAGCAGTTCTTC; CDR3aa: CASGSGLAGVNEQFF
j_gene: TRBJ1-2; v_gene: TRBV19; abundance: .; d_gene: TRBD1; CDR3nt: TGTGCCAGTAGCCACGACAGGGGATGGAGGACCTTC; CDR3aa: CASSHDRGWRTF
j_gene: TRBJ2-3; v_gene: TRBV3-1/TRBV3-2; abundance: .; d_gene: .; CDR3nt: TGTGCCAGCAGCCATGGGGCCATTGGGGATACGCAGTATTTT; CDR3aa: CASSHGAIGDTQYF
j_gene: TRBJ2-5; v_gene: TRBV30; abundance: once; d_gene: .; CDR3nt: TGTGCCTGGGAGGGGGTACAGGGCTCCAGTAGCCCCCGACAAGAGACCCAGTACTTC; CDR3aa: CAWEGVQGSSSPRQETQYF
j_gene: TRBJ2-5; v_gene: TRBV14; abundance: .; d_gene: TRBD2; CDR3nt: TGTGCCAGCAGCCTCAGACGGGGGGGCTGGGAGACCCAGTACTTC; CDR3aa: CASSLRRGGWETQYF
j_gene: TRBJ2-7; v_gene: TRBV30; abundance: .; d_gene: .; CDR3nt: TGTGCCTGGAAGGAATCTGGGACACCGTACGAGCAGTACTTC; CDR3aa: CAWKESGTPYEQYF
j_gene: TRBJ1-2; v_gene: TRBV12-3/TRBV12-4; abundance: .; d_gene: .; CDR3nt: TGTGCCATCCTTTATAACTATGGCTACACCTTC; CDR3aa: CAILYNYGYTF
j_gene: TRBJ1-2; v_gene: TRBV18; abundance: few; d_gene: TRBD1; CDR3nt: TGTGCCAGCTCCTCCGACAGGGGGCAAAAATATGGCTACACCTTC; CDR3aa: CASSSDRGQKYGYTF
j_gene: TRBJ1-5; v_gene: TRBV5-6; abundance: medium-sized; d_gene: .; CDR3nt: TGTGCCAGCAGCTTCGGGGTGGCTCAGCCCCAGCATTTT; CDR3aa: CASSFGVAQPQHF
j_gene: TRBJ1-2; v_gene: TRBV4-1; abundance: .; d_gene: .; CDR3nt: TGCGCCAGCAGCCAAGTTGAGACAATTAACTATGGCTACACCTTC; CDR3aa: CASSQVETINYGYTF
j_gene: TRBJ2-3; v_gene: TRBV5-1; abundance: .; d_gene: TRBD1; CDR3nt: TGCGCCAGCAGCATGGGATCGGGACAGAACCCAGATACGCAGTATTTT; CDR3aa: CASSMGSGQNPDTQYF
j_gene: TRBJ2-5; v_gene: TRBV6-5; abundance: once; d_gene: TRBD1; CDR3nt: TGTGCCAGCGAGATGACAGGGGGCGGGGAGACCCAGTACTTC; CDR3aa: CASEMTGGGETQYF
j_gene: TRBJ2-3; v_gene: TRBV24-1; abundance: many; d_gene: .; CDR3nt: TGTGCCACCAGTGCTTACCCGGGCACAGATACGCAGTATTTT; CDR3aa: CATSAYPGTDTQYF
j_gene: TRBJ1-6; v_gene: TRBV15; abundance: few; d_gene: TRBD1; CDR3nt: TGTGCCACCAGCCCGCGGACAGGGGGATCCTCACCCCTCCACTTT; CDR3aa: CATSPRTGGSSPLHF
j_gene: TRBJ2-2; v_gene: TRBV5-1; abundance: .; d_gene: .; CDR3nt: TGCGCCAGCAGCACTGGCAGGGAGAACACCGGGGAGCTGTTTTTT; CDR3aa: CASSTGRENTGELFF
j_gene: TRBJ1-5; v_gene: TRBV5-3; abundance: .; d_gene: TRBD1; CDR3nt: TGTGCCAGAAGCTTGGGACAGGGTTTTTATAATGATCAGCCCCAGCATTTT; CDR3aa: CARSLGQGFYNDQPQHF
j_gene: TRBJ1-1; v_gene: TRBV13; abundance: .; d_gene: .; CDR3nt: TGTGCCAGCAGCTTAATGAGCGGGGAGGGAGAAGCTTTCTTT; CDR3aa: CASSLMSGEGEAFF
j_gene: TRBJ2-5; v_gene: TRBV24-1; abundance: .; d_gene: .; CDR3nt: TGTGCCACCTCAGGCAGGGCCGGGGAGACCCAGTACTTC; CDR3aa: CATSGRAGETQYF
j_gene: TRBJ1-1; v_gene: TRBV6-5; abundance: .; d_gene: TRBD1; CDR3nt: TGTGCCAGCAGCCGAAGATCGGACAGGAAGATTCAAGCTTTCTTT; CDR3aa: CASSRRSDRKIQAFF
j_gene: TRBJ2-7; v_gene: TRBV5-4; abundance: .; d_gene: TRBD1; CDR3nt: TGTGCCAGCAGCTTGGGGACAGGGACGAGAGAGCAGTACTTC; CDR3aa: CASSLGTGTREQYF
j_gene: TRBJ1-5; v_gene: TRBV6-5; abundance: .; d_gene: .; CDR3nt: TGTGCCAGCTCCGCGGGGCTGGGGAATCAGCCCCAGCATTTT; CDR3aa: CASSAGLGNQPQHF
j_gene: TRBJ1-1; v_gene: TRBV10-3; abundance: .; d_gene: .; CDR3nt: TGTGCCATCAGAGAGTCCTTTAGGAACACTGAAGCTTTCTTT; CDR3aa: CAIRESFRNTEAFF
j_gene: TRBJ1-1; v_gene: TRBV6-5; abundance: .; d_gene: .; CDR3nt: TGTGCCAGCAGTTACCTACCGACAGGTCCCAACACTGAAGCTTTCTTT; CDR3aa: CASSYLPTGPNTEAFF
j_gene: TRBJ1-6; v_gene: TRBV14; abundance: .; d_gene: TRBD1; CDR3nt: TGTGCCAGCCGCTCGGACAGGGGCCGGGCACCCCTCCACTTT; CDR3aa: CASRSDRGRAPLHF
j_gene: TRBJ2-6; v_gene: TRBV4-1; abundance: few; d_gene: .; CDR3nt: TGCGCCAGCAGCCAGCTACCAGGGGCCTCTGGGGCCAACGTCCTGACTTTC; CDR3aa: CASSQLPGASGANVLTF
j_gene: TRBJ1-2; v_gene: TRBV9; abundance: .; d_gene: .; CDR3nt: TGTGCCAGCAGCGTAGGTGCGGACAGTGACCCCTATGGCTACACCTTC; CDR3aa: CASSVGADSDPYGYTF
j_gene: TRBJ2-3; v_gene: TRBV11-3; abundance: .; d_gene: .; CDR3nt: TGTGCCAGCAGTACCCCCAGGGATGATACGCAGTATTTT; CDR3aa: CASSTPRDDTQYF
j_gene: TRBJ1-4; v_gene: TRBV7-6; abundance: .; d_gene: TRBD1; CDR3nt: TGTGCCAGCAGCCCCTCGGACAGGGACGGAAATGAAAAACTGTTTTTT; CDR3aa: CASSPSDRDGNEKLFF
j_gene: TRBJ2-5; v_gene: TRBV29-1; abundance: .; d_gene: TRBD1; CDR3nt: TGCAGCGTTTCGAAAACAGGGGATAAAGAGACCCAGTACTTC; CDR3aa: CSVSKTGDKETQYF
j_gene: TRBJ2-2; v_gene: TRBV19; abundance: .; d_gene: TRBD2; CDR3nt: TGTGCCAGTAGTAGCCTAGCGGGAGAGCGGGAGCTGTTTTTT; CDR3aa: CASSSLAGERELFF
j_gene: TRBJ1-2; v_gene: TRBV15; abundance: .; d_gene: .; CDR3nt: TGTGCCACCAGCGGTGATCGGCGGGGCTATGGCTACACCTTC; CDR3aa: CATSGDRRGYGYTF
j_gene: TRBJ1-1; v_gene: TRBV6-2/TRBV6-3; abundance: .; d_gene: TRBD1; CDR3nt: TGTGCCAGCAGCTCCATGGACAGGGGGTGGACTGAAGCTTTCTTT; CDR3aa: CASSSMDRGWTEAFF
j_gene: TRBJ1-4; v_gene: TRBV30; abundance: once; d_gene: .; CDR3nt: TGTGCCTGGAGCCCAGACAGGATGGGGCATCTGTTTTTT; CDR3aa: CAWSPDRMGHLFF